This T cell receptor beta chain was sequenced in a study of long-term antiretroviral therapy in people with HIV. Study at large: The immediate-ART recommendation dates to 2015, and the earliest samples predate it by about a decade.

Comment on this clone: The antigen remains undetermined. The junction departs from the called germline gene at one end, perhaps through a read error.

Findings and caveats of the study: The data indicate that diversity increased after ART but remained below transplant donor controls.

It was version v3.0 of the immunoSEQ assay that was run at survey level. Per-sample TRB depth target: 40,000-50,000 T-cell genomes. Clones were read by immunoSEQ multiplex PCR, and TCRdb kept only the in-frame ones, dropping some. The sample has 30,000 to 35,000 clones; about 83% are singletons. Germline CDR1 reads SGHTA; CDR2 reads FQGTGA. CDR3 size: 19 residues. The chain recombines TRBV7-3 with TRBJ2-1; 14 nucleotides align to TRBD2. Specimen: unsorted PBMCs, collected 0.4 years before starting antiretroviral therapy. This receptor was obtained from a young man with HIV. CDR3 in amino acids: CASSSTGTSGSPSYNEQFF. CDR3 nucleotides: TGTGCCAGCAGTTCCACCGGGACTAGCGGGAGCCCCTCCTATAATGAGCAGTTCTTC.